The T cell receptor beta chain under discussion was sequenced for a study of preoperative IRX-2 immunotherapy in early breast cancer (dated by TCRdb to the late 2010s). Library generation was performed with the immunoSEQ multiplex PCR assay. Here the immuneACCESS table is served through TCRdb, limited to in-frame sequences with V and J called. Missing clones are a known gap in these copies; in checked studies unresolved V genes cover under half, and the rest lacks a known reason. A total of 20,000 to 30,000 clones appear in this sample, about 75% of them only once. Of the sample, less than 8% is held by the ten largest clones. A remark on this clone: This receptor's antigen is unknown. Base quality data are lacking; no much larger clone is found one base away.

From its cysteine to its phenylalanine, the CDR3 spans 15 amino acids. Kept here is only the CDR3 DNA, which spans 45 bases and is read in frame from base 1. Trimming accounts for 5 bases at V and 8 bases at J, while the number of junction bases matched to no gene is 7. CDR1 and CDR2 were assigned from the germline V gene (reference sequence) as SGHAT and FQDESV. The meaning of the sample's treatment or condition label: preoperative locoregional IRX-2 cytokine immunotherapy. The samples were obtained from a phase Ib study that tested preoperative, locoregional IRX-2 cytokine immunotherapy meant to prime immune responses. Before surgery, IRX-2 was given to the donors, who were patients with early-stage breast cancer.

The sequence was collected from a human donor with breast cancer. This sequence uses TRBV11-1 and TRBJ2-1, with TRBD1 identical over 12 junction bases. Sequenced material: lymph node tissue, taken after IRX-2 immunotherapy. The DNA is as follows: TGTGCCAGCAGCCGAGGGACAGGGGGCGCCTATGAGCAGTTCTTC. It translates to CASSRGTGGAYEQFF.